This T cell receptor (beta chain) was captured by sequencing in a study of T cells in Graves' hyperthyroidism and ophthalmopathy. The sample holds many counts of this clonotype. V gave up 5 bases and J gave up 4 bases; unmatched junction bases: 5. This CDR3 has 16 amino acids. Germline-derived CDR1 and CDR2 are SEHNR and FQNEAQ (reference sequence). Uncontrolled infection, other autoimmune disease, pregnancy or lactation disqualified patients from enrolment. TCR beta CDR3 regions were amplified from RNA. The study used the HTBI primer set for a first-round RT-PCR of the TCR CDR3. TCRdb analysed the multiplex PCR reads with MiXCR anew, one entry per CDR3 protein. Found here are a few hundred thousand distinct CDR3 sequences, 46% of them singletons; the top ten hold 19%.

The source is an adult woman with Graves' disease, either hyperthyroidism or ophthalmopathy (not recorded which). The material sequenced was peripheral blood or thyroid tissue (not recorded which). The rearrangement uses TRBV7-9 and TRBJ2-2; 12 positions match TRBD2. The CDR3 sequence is CASSLLAGGLTGELFF. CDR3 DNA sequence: TGTGCCAGCAGCCTCCTAGCGGGAGGGCTCACCGGGGAGCTGTTTTTT.